These T cell receptor beta chains were read from a single sample in a study of cytomegalovirus exposure and HLA in healthy donors. Libraries were prepared by immunoSEQ multiplex PCR; TCRdb keeps only in-frame clonotypes and omits some of them. The repertoire has around 100,000 clones, approximately 64% of them found once; the top ten carry around 3.5%. Sequencing was carried out using PBMCs. The origin of the receptors is a woman aged 45-60 years in good health and CMV-seronegative. Each CDR3 is given with its conserved first and last residue. Each record gives: CDR3 protein, CDR3 DNA, D gene, J gene, clone size, V gene. D genes are given only for firm matches. Clone size appears in some rows only: once, few, many, or a class for an expanded clone.

CASSVISRVGGRIGGELFF,TGTGCCAGCAGCGTTATTTCCAGGGTGGGGGGGAGAATCGGCGGGGAGCTGTTTTTT,TRBD2,TRBJ2-2,NA,TRBV9
CASSLQGTGVGTDTQYF,TGCGCCAGCAGCTTGCAGGGGACAGGGGTTGGCACAGATACGCAGTATTTT,TRBD1,TRBJ2-3,NA,TRBV5-1
CAIPRSGGSYEQYF,TGTGCCATCCCGCGATCAGGGGGCTCCTACGAGCAGTACTTC,TRBD1,TRBJ2-7,NA,TRBV19
CASSLEWQGGEQFF,TGTGCCAGCAGCTTAGAGTGGCAGGGGGGTGAGCAGTTCTTC,NA,TRBJ2-1,NA,TRBV7-2
CASSDSTGEKTNEKLFF,TGTGCCAGCAGTGACTCCACGGGGGAGAAAACTAATGAAAAACTGTTTTTT,NA,TRBJ1-4,NA,TRBV6-4
CSVGRSGGPYNEQFF,TGCAGCGTTGGGAGGTCCGGGGGGCCCTACAATGAGCAGTTCTTC,NA,TRBJ2-1,NA,TRBV29-1
CASSQEGTELQPQHF,TGCGCCAGCAGCCAAGAGGGGACAGAACTTCAGCCCCAGCATTTT,TRBD1,TRBJ1-5,NA,TRBV4-1
CATSTRDRGDYGYTF,TGTGCCACCAGCACCAGGGACAGGGGGGACTATGGCTACACCTTC,TRBD1,TRBJ1-2,NA,TRBV15
CSATSAGGDRNEKLFF,TGCAGCGCCACCTCGGCAGGCGGGGACAGAAATGAAAAACTGTTTTTT,TRBD1,TRBJ1-4,NA,TRBV29-1
CASSRQGTTGELFF,TGCGCCAGCAGCCGACAGGGGACCACCGGGGAGCTGTTTTTT,TRBD1,TRBJ2-2,NA,TRBV5-1
CASTRMNTEAFF,TGTGCCAGTACCAGGATGAACACTGAAGCTTTCTTT,NA,TRBJ1-1,few,TRBV19
CASSPGTVYGYTF,TGCGCCAGCAGCCCCGGGACAGTCTATGGCTACACCTTC,TRBD1,TRBJ1-2,NA,TRBV5-1
CASSLGSGFTDTQYF,TGCGCCAGCAGCTTGGGTTCCGGTTTCACAGATACGCAGTATTTT,NA,TRBJ2-3,NA,TRBV5-1
CASSEKQGAVSNQPQHF,TGTGCCAGCAGTGAGAAACAGGGGGCCGTAAGCAATCAGCCCCAGCATTTT,TRBD1,TRBJ1-5,NA,TRBV6-1
CASSQSTSGRSKTQYF,TGTGCCAGCAGCCAATCGACTAGCGGGAGGTCTAAGACCCAGTACTTC,TRBD2,TRBJ2-5,NA,TRBV14
CASSFSPRGAPGNEQFF,TGTGCCAGCAGTTTTTCCCCCCGGGGGGCGCCCGGCAATGAGCAGTTCTTC,NA,TRBJ2-1,NA,TRBV27
CASSLTLDQGTGNQPQHF,TGTGCCAGCAGCTTAACTCTTGATCAGGGAACTGGCAATCAGCCCCAGCATTTT,NA,TRBJ1-5,few,TRBV7-9
CASSESRQGTYGYTF,TGTGCCAGCAGTGAATCCCGACAGGGTACCTATGGCTACACCTTC,TRBD1,TRBJ1-2,NA,TRBV2
CSARGTNSQTDEQYF,TGCAGCGCTCGGGGGACCAACAGCCAAACCGACGAGCAGTACTTC,NA,TRBJ2-7,NA,TRBV29-1
CASSLNPGQGNDGYTF,TGTGCCAGCAGTTTGAATCCGGGACAGGGGAACGATGGCTACACCTTC,TRBD1,TRBJ1-2,NA,TRBV28
CASSTYRGTEAFF,TGTGCCAGCAGCACCTACAGGGGCACTGAAGCTTTCTTT,TRBD1,TRBJ1-1,NA,TRBV7-2
CASSLWPQETQYF,TGTGCCAGCAGTTTGTGGCCTCAAGAGACCCAGTACTTC,NA,TRBJ2-5,NA,TRBV27